This paragraph covers one TCR beta chain sequence. The antigen is unknown. The data are from a study of T cells expressing NK-cell markers. About the research overall: Of eight sequenced donors, seven were HCMV-seropositive and one HCMV-seronegative. Study-level results: A few donors' CD3+CD56-NKG2C+ cells were dominated by the same clonotypes.

From the 5' RACE reads, TCRdb lists one entry per CDR3 protein and no DNA. This sample's table reports about 260,000 distinct CDR3 sequences. Looked up from germline, CDR1 is ENHRY and CDR2 is SYGVKD. The CDR3 has 15 residues. Sequencing input: blood T cells: a sorted CD56 or NKG2C T cell subset, CD4+ or CD8+ T cells, or bulk PBMC T cells (not recorded which). The J gene is TRBJ1-6, the V gene TRBV10-3; the TCRdb call, TRBD1, lacks DNA for checking. This clonotype was sampled from a man aged 18 to 35 in good health. CDR3 in amino acids: CAISKERGSDSPLHF.